This T cell receptor beta chain was observed in a study of human T cells and chemical hapten exposure. With 7 bases clipped from V and 1 base from J, the junction kept 6 bases outside the gene matches. Germline V gene sequence: CDR1 SGHRS, CDR2 YFSETQ. CDR3 length: 15 amino acids. This clonotype occurred a few times. MiXCR, run by TCRdb on the RACE reads, gives a single entry per CDR3 protein. This table holds approximately 97,000 distinct CDR3 sequences, roughly 10% found once. The sample's time point: patch test 2, 6 weeks after DPC sensitization. Treatment given: therapeutic diphenylcyclopropenone sensitization with weekly scalp DPC.

This TCR came from a woman aged 40 to 50 with alopecia areata. Some clones in this sample may be carry-over from other donors' samples. Here the sequenced sample was whole blood, taken in connection with sensitization to the hapten diphenylcyclopropenone (DPC). The rearrangement uses TRBV5-1 and TRBJ2-1; 9 bases are shared with TRBD2. Here the CDR3 reads CASGVSGRSYNEQFF. The CDR3 bases are TGCGCCAGCGGCGTTAGCGGGAGATCCTACAATGAGCAGTTCTTC.